These T cell receptor beta chains were read from a single sample in a study of T cells after yellow fever vaccination. MiXCR, run by TCRdb on the 5' RACE reads, gives a single entry per CDR3 protein. The top ten hold approximately 16% of the sample, which has 450,000 to 550,000 distinct CDR3 sequences, around a fifth seen once. The source material was PBMCs, sampled roughly 20 days after the first yellow fever vaccination. The receptor source for this set is a man aged 18 to 30 who received the YFV17D yellow fever vaccine. Each CDR3 is given with its conserved first and last residue. The D gene is left open where the match is weak. Only some rows state a clone size, as once, few, many or a class for expanded clones.

CDR3	DNA	J	size	V	D
CASSGTGAEAFF	TGTGCCAGCAGCGGTACAGGGGCTGAAGCTTTCTTT	TRBJ1-1	NA	TRBV7-9	TRBD1
CSAIKLPEGSNQPQHF	TGCAGTGCTATCAAGCTACCCGAAGGTAGCAATCAGCCCCAGCATTTT	TRBJ1-5	NA	TRBV20-1	NA
CATKRLQSGNTQYF	TGTGCCACCAAGAGGCTCCAGTCGGGTAATACGCAGTATTTT	TRBJ2-3	few	TRBV7-2	NA
CASCYAGGTDTQYF	TGTGCCAGTTGCTACGCGGGGGGCACAGATACGCAGTATTTT	TRBJ2-3	NA	TRBV19	TRBD2
CASSPRGTTGANVLTF	TGTGCCAGCAGCCCGAGGGGGACAACTGGGGCCAACGTCCTGACTTTC	TRBJ2-6	NA	TRBV7-2	NA
CSASSHGGNIQYF	TGCAGTGCTAGTTCCCACGGGGGAAACATTCAGTACTTC	TRBJ2-4	few	TRBV20-1	NA
CASSPMDRVGEKLFF	TGTGCCAGCTCACCGATGGACAGGGTTGGTGAAAAACTGTTTTTT	TRBJ1-4	few	TRBV18	TRBD1
CASSQSYLPQGGPEDRLEEQYF	TGCGCCAGCAGTCAATCTTATTTGCCCCAAGGGGGACCCGAGGACAGGTTGGAAGAGCAGTACTTC	TRBJ2-7	many	TRBV23-1	TRBD1
CASSVVDRGYEQYF	TGTGCCAGCTCGGTCGTCGACAGGGGCTACGAGCAGTACTTC	TRBJ2-7	few	TRBV6-1	TRBD1
CASSETGYYGYTF	TGTGCCAGCAGTGAGACAGGGTACTATGGCTACACCTTC	TRBJ1-2	NA	TRBV7-2	TRBD1
CASRTPGVQSPLHF	TGTGCCAGCAGGACCCCAGGGGTTCAGTCACCCCTCCACTTT	TRBJ1-6	NA	TRBV6-1	NA
CASSPENRGNTIYF	TGTGCCAGCAGCCCGGAGAATCGGGGAAACACCATATATTTT	TRBJ1-3	NA	TRBV7-9	NA
CASSTHNSGPGTGELFF	TGTGCCAGCAGCACCCATAATTCGGGGCCGGGGACCGGGGAGCTGTTTTTT	TRBJ2-2	NA	TRBV9	NA
CASSLVFGSGANVLTF	TGTGCCAGCAGCTTAGTTTTCGGCTCTGGGGCCAACGTCCTGACTTTC	TRBJ2-6	NA	TRBV7-8	NA
CASSATLIGLQGETQYF	TGTGCCAGCAGCGCCACCTTAATCGGACTGCAGGGAGAGACCCAGTACTTC	TRBJ2-5	few	TRBV7-9	NA
CASSYPAGGELFF	TGTGCCAGCAGTTACCCAGCGGGCGGGGAGCTGTTTTTT	TRBJ2-2	NA	TRBV6-2/TRBV6-3	NA
CASSLGKFGGSQETQYF	TGTGCCAGCAGCCTGGGTAAATTTGGAGGTAGTCAAGAGACCCAGTACTTC	TRBJ2-5	few	TRBV12-3/TRBV12-4	NA
CASSLEGKGYETQYF	TGTGCCAGCAGCTTGGAAGGAAAGGGGTATGAGACCCAGTACTTC	TRBJ2-5	few	TRBV5-5	NA
CASSSAPGRTVYGYTF	TGTGCCAGCAGCTCTGCCCCGGGACGGACGGTATATGGCTACACCTTC	TRBJ1-2	few	TRBV7-9	NA
CASSMSTGASNTEAFF	TGTGCCAGTAGTATGTCGACAGGGGCCTCGAACACTGAAGCTTTCTTT	TRBJ1-1	NA	TRBV19	TRBD1
CASSWRRQAYEQYF	TGTGCCAGCAGCTGGCGGCGACAGGCCTACGAGCAGTACTTC	TRBJ2-7	few	TRBV11-2	NA
CASSPGTSGEETQYF	TGTGCCAGCTCTCCAGGGACTAGCGGAGAAGAGACCCAGTACTTC	TRBJ2-5	NA	TRBV18	TRBD2
CASSQLKTGVAGFPYEQYF	TGTGCCAGCTCACAGCTGAAGACAGGGGTCGCGGGGTTCCCCTACGAGCAGTACTTC	TRBJ2-7	NA	TRBV18	TRBD1
CASSWGGDSNQPQHF	TGCGCCAGCAGCTGGGGCGGGGATAGCAATCAGCCCCAGCATTTT	TRBJ1-5	NA	TRBV5-1	NA
CASSVGQGVGNTEAFF	TGTGCCAGCAGCGTTGGGCAGGGGGTGGGGAACACTGAAGCTTTCTTT	TRBJ1-1	NA	TRBV9	TRBD1
CASSLDRLGASPLHF	TGTGCCAGCAGCTTAGACCGGCTGGGGGCTTCACCCCTCCACTTT	TRBJ1-6	NA	TRBV7-8	NA
CASSPLATDTQYF	TGTGCCAGCAGCCCCCTCGCGACAGATACGCAGTATTTT	TRBJ2-3	NA	TRBV7-6	NA
CASSLVGLNNEQFF	TGTGCCAGCAGCTTAGTTGGACTTAACAATGAGCAGTTCTTC	TRBJ2-1	NA	TRBV7-2	NA
CASSITAGELFF	TGTGCCAGTAGTATAACGGCCGGGGAGCTGTTTTTT	TRBJ2-2	few	TRBV19	NA
CATSDLKGDEQFF	TGTGCCACCAGTGATTTGAAGGGCGATGAGCAGTTCTTC	TRBJ2-1	few	TRBV24-1	NA
CSARPIDRNYGYTF	TGCAGTGCTAGACCCATCGACAGGAACTATGGCTACACCTTC	TRBJ1-2	NA	TRBV20-1	NA
CASSPRGSRGYGYTF	TGTGCCAGCAGTCCGCGGGGTTCCAGGGGCTATGGCTACACCTTC	TRBJ1-2	NA	TRBV27	NA
CASITIYGYTF	TGTGCCAGCATCACGATCTATGGCTACACCTTC	TRBJ1-2	few	TRBV5-4	NA
CASSFLGGNEKLFF	TGTGCCAGCAGTTTCCTGGGCGGTAATGAAAAACTGTTTTTT	TRBJ1-4	NA	TRBV27	NA
CASSLQGTGPYEQYF	TGTGCCAGCAGTCTCCAAGGGACAGGGCCCTACGAGCAGTACTTC	TRBJ2-7	many	TRBV7-6	TRBD1
CASSPVAGGPIKGETQYF	TGTGCCAGCAGTCCCGTAGCGGGGGGGCCGATAAAGGGAGAGACCCAGTACTTC	TRBJ2-5	NA	TRBV6-5	TRBD2
CSARGQVQGSYEQYF	TGCAGTGCTAGGGGCCAAGTCCAGGGATCCTACGAGCAGTACTTC	TRBJ2-7	few	TRBV20-1	NA
CASSQDTIRVGTDTQYF	TGCGCCAGCAGCCAAGATACTATCAGGGTGGGGACAGATACGCAGTATTTT	TRBJ2-3	NA	TRBV4-1	NA
CASTQGPGELFF	TGTGCCAGCACACAGGGCCCCGGGGAGCTGTTTTTT	TRBJ2-2	few	TRBV6-6	NA
CASSPSGAGYTF	TGTGCCAGCAGTCCCAGCGGTGCTGGCTACACCTTC	TRBJ1-2	few	TRBV12-3/TRBV12-4	NA
CASSAFTSGAGNEQFF	TGCGCCAGCAGCGCCTTCACTAGCGGGGCTGGAAATGAGCAGTTCTTC	TRBJ2-1	few	TRBV5-1	TRBD2
CASSAVGTGWPGELFF	TGTGCCAGCAGCGCTGTAGGGACAGGGTGGCCCGGGGAGCTGTTTTTT	TRBJ2-2	NA	TRBV11-1	TRBD1
CASSLSEAETQYF	TGTGCCAGCAGCTTATCAGAGGCAGAGACCCAGTACTTC	TRBJ2-5	NA	TRBV7-9	NA
CASSLTHKGLTEAFF	TGTGCCAGCAGCTTAACCCATAAGGGGCTCACTGAAGCTTTCTTT	TRBJ1-1	NA	TRBV7-9	NA
CASSQQGTGNTIYF	TGTGCCAGCAGCCAACAGGGTACTGGAAACACCATATATTTT	TRBJ1-3	many	TRBV7-2	NA